Below are 26 T cell receptor beta chains sequenced from a single sample in a study of PD-L1 blockade in urothelial cancer. Time point indicated: peripheral blood 6 weeks after treatment start. TCRdb keeps only in-frame clones here, not all; method: immunoSEQ multiplex PCR. This sample has tens of thousands of clones; around 82% occur once, and the top ten carry roughly 1.9%. The sample consisted of PBMCs, taken around atezolizumab (anti-PD-L1) treatment. The source of these receptors is a man between 50 and 59 years old with urothelial cancer.

The V call is TRBV25-1, the J call TRBJ2-3, with D tentatively TRBD2 (5 bases). Germline CDR1 MGHDK, CDR2 SYGVNS. The CDR3 loop spans 15 amino acids. V was shortened by 1 base and J by 0 bases, with 8 bases between the two germline ends. CDR3 DNA sequence: TGTGCCAGCAGTGAATCCGGCGGGAGCACAGATACGCAGTATTTT. It specifies CASSESGGSTDTQYF.

Concerning this clone itself: A junction boundary mismatches the germline segment, possibly from a read error. The rearrangement joins TRBV4-3 to TRBJ2-3; 12 nucleotides align to TRBD2. CDR1 LGHNA and CDR2 YSLEER come from the germline V gene. The CDR3 covers 17 residues. Here the CDR3 DNA reads TGCGCCAACAGCCGGAGGGGACTAGCGGGCTCCACAGATACGCAGTATTTT. Its protein product is CANSRRGLAGSTDTQYF.

This chain links TRBV7-8 with TRBJ1-6; D possibly corresponds to TRBD1 (5 bases). Per germline, CDR1 SGHVS and CDR2 FQNEAQ. The CDR3 contains 17 residues. Trimming left V 5 bases short and J 3 bases short, with 17 bases between. CDR3: CASSPRAGEIYNSPLHF. In nucleotides, the CDR3 is TGTGCCAGCAGCCCCCGTGCGGGGGAAATCTATAATTCACCCCTCCACTTT.

This clone has more than one count but fewer than ten. The chain carries TRBV29-1 and TRBJ2-1, with 11 bases identical to TRBD2. CDR3 length equals 13 residues. In germline, CDR1 is SQVTM, CDR2 ANQGSEA. Losses at the gene ends were 4 bases for V and 12 bases for J; bases not matched to a gene: 8. CDR3 bases: TGCAGCGTTGTTACTAGCGGGAGCAGAAGGCAGTTCTTC. Its translation is CSVVTSGSRRQFF.

The CDR3 bases are TGTGCCAGCAGTGGAAGGACAGGGGGTGGCTACACCTTC. This sequence encodes CASSGRTGGGYTF. This chain uses TRBV25-1 with TRBJ1-2, with 10 bases aligning to TRBD1. CDR1 is MGHDK, CDR2 SYGVNS, per germline. V was clipped by 4 bases and J by 7 bases; unmatched bases: 3. The length of the CDR3 is 13 residues.

This clone has a handful of counts. The V gene is TRBV4-1, the J gene TRBJ1-2; TRBD1 matches at 8 bases. The CDR3 covers 16 residues. Germline-derived CDR1 and CDR2 are MGHRA and YSYEKL. The V and J ends lost 0 bases and 6 bases, in that order; junction bases with no gene match: 9. CDR3 residues: CASSQDPGVTGDGYTF. The CDR3 DNA sequence: TGCGCCAGCAGCCAAGATCCGGGGGTGACAGGGGATGGCTACACCTTC.

As regards this clone: Other DNA sequences in this specimen translate into the identical CDR3. This chain links TRBV5-4 with TRBJ2-7; 9 bases fit TRBD2. This CDR3 is 14 amino acids long. Germline V gives CDR1 SGHNT, CDR2 YYREEE (reference sequence). The trim removed 0 bases at V and 6 bases at J, leaving 4 bases unmatched. The CDR3: CASSLGLAGREQYF. CDR3 DNA sequence: TGTGCCAGCAGCTTGGGGCTAGCGGGACGCGAGCAGTACTTC.

The chain is built from TRBV7-9 and TRBJ1-4, with TRBD1 matching 11 bases. This CDR3 is built from 16 residues. The germline gives CDR1 SEHNR, CDR2 FQNEAQ (reference sequence). With V trimmed by 5 bases and J by 7 bases, 9 bases remained unmatched. CDR3 loop: CASSVTHGTGGEKLFF. The CDR3 coding sequence is TGTGCCAGCAGCGTAACTCACGGGACAGGGGGTGAAAAACTGTTTTTT.

This chain joins TRBV28 and TRBJ2-5, with D unresolved. V was trimmed by 5 bases and J by 0 bases, leaving 19 bases between them. CDR1 is MDHEN, CDR2 SYDVKM, per germline. The CDR3 spans 17 residues. The CDR3 spells CASSQIMGTNYQETQYF. DNA for the CDR3: TGTGCCAGCAGTCAAATAATGGGTACTAACTACCAAGAGACCCAGTACTTC.

This clone was counted between two and nine times. The chain has TRBV5-4 and TRBJ2-5; D uncertain. The CDR3 runs to 13 residues. Looked up from germline, CDR1 is SGHNT and CDR2 is YYREEE (reference sequence). The V end lost 0 bases, the J end lost 2 bases, and 5 bases lay between the germline ends. The CDR3 spells CASSLATQETQYF. The CDR3 coding sequence is TGTGCCAGCAGCTTGGCTACTCAAGAGACCCAGTACTTC.

The CDR3 reads CASSSGVVAGYTF. As DNA, the CDR3 is TGTGCCAGCAGTTCAGGGGTAGTCGCTGGCTACACCTTC. The V gene is TRBV6-5, the J gene TRBJ1-2; TRBD1 is a possible D gene (6 bases). CDR1 and CDR2 (germline): MNHEY, SVGAGI. The V and J ends lost 4 bases and 7 bases respectively, with 13 bases between them. This CDR3 has 13 amino acids.

This chain links TRBV19 with TRBJ1-2; no definite D call. The CDR3 is made up of 17 amino acids. Germline V gene sequence: CDR1 LNHDA, CDR2 SQIVND (reference sequence). V was cut by 6 bases and J by 3 bases, with 23 bases left in between. Written as DNA, the CDR3 is TGTGCCAGTAGACACCGACCGGCCGGGGTTGACTACTATGGCTACACCTTC. This sequence encodes CASRHRPAGVDYYGYTF.

This clone has a single count. The chain employs TRBV28 and TRBJ2-1; 9 bases match TRBD2. The CDR3 has 18 amino acids. Germline V lookup: CDR1 MDHEN, CDR2 SYDVKM. Trimming took 5 bases from V and 6 from J; bases not matched to a gene: 17. The CDR3 nucleotides are TGTGCCAGCAGTACGATGGGTCGTAGCGGGAGAGAGGTCAATGAGCAGTTCTTC. The encoded protein is CASSTMGRSGREVNEQFF.

The chain joins TRBV18 to TRBJ1-5, with TRBD1 as a possible D gene (5 bases). The CDR3 runs 12 residues. The ends were cut back, 4 bases at V and 4 bases at J, with 5 bases in the middle. CDR1 KGHSH and CDR2 LQKENI come from the germline V gene. The CDR3 spells CASSQGNQPQHF. CDR3 in DNA: TGTGCCAGCTCACAGGGGAATCAGCCCCAGCATTTT.

This clone was detected only once. V usage is TRBV5-1 and J usage is TRBJ2-7, with 7 bases matching TRBD1. Trimming cost V 2 bases and J 4 bases; bases outside gene matches: 3. This CDR3 is 13 amino acids long. Germline CDR1 is SGHRS and CDR2 is YFSETQ. The CDR3 sequence is CASSLGGQYEQYF. The CDR3 coding sequence is TGCGCCAGCAGCTTAGGGGGCCAATACGAGCAGTACTTC.

The J gene is TRBJ2-7, the V gene TRBV5-4, with 7 bases aligning to TRBD1. The CDR3 extends over 13 amino acids. V trimming: 4 bases; J trimming: 4 bases; junction bases outside the gene matches: 5. The germline CDR1 and CDR2 sequences are SGHNT and YYREEE (reference sequence). CDR3 sequence reads: CASSATGNYEQYF. The CDR3 DNA reads as TGTGCCAGCAGCGCGACAGGGAATTACGAGCAGTACTTC.

The V gene is TRBV27, the J gene TRBJ2-1; D uncertain. Looked up from germline, CDR1 is MNHEY and CDR2 is SMNVEV (reference sequence). The CDR3 sequence is 12 residues long. The V and J ends lost 3 bases and 7 bases respectively, with 7 bases between them. CDR3 sequence (DNA): TGTGCCAGCAGTTTTTCAATGAATGAGCAGTTCTTC. It is translated as CASSFSMNEQFF.

The chain combines TRBV5-1 with TRBJ2-1; D might be TRBD2 (5 bases). This CDR3 has 13 amino acids. Germline CDR1 SGHRS, CDR2 YFSETQ. Deletions cut 5 bases from V and 5 bases from J, with 11 bases between. This CDR3 is CASSSISDNEQFF. Here the CDR3 DNA reads TGCGCCAGCAGTTCGATTAGCGACAATGAGCAGTTCTTC.

V and J are TRBV5-1 and TRBJ1-4, with 8 positions matching TRBD1. Germline V CDR1 and CDR2: SGHRS, YFSETQ. CDR3 length equals 14 residues. The trim removed 6 bases at V and 5 bases at J, leaving 6 bases unmatched. CDR3 nucleotides: TGCGCCAGCAAGCGTAGGGACAGGAATGAAAAACTGTTTTTT. This encodes CASKRRDRNEKLFF.

This chain joins TRBV7-9 and TRBJ1-4; D is ambiguous. The CDR3 has 16 amino acids. The germline V gene encodes CDR1 SEHNR and CDR2 FQNEAQ (reference sequence). V shed 6 bases and J shed 5 bases, with 19 bases lying between them. The CDR3 DNA is TGTGCCAGCAGACCCCCCGGAGGAGGGCCAAATGAAAAACTGTTTTTT. Its protein is CASRPPGGGPNEKLFF.

This chain uses TRBV29-1 with TRBJ2-5; 7 bases fit TRBD1. CDR1 is SQVTM, CDR2 ANQGSEA, per germline. The CDR3 length is 13 residues. With V trimmed by 6 bases and J by 4 bases, 8 bases remained unmatched. As DNA, the CDR3 is TGCAGCGTCAGGGGGTCAAGTTTAGAGACCCAGTACTTC. This sequence encodes CSVRGSSLETQYF.

The CDR3 bases are TGTGCCAGCAGCCCAATACAGGGGAAAAGAAACACCATATATTTT. It codes for CASSPIQGKRNTIYF. The V call is TRBV11-2, the J call TRBJ1-3; TRBD1 matches at 7 bases. Germline V gives CDR1 SGHAT, CDR2 FQNNGV. The V and J ends lost 5 bases and 5 bases, in that order; junction bases with no gene match: 9. The CDR3 spans 15 residues.

The rearrangement uses TRBV27 and TRBJ2-7; D perhaps matches TRBD1 (6 bases). Germline V gives CDR1 MNHEY, CDR2 SMNVEV (reference sequence). This CDR3 contains 14 residues. The V end lost 3 bases, the J end lost 5 bases, and 14 bases lay between the germline ends. The CDR3, as DNA: TGTGCCAGCAGTTTGAAGAGGGACAAAGACGAGCAGTACTTC. Protein product: CASSLKRDKDEQYF.

CDR3 in amino acids: CASSQASGAKETQYF. The CDR3 nucleotides are TGTGCCAGCAGCCAGGCTAGCGGAGCGAAAGAGACCCAGTACTTC. The chain is built from TRBV4-2 and TRBJ2-5; 7 nucleotides agree with TRBD2. The CDR3 consists of 15 residues. Germline CDR1 is LGHNA and CDR2 is YNFKEQ. The V segment lost 3 bases and the J segment 3 bases; nucleotides outside the gene matches: 7.

The rearrangement links TRBV5-4 to TRBJ2-5, with 9 bases matching TRBD1. Germline values: CDR1 SGHNT, CDR2 YYREEE (reference sequence). V was clipped by 4 bases and J by 1 base; unmatched bases: 5. CDR3 length: 15 residues. This chain's CDR3 is CASSPGGQGQETQYF. CDR3 DNA sequence: TGTGCCAGCAGCCCGGGGGGACAGGGCCAAGAGACCCAGTACTTC.

The chain carries TRBV6-1 and TRBJ2-6; weak D call: TRBD1 (5 bases). Germline CDR1 MNHNS, CDR2 SASEGT. V gave up 3 bases and J gave up 2 bases, with 17 bases separating them. This CDR3 has 18 residues. For the CDR3, the DNA is TGTGCCAGCAGTGATGCCGGGCCAAGGGGTACTGGGGCCAACGTCCTGACTTTC. The encoded protein is CASSDAGPRGTGANVLTF.